This T cell receptor (beta chain) stems from a study of blood T cell repertoires in COVID-19. About the study: T cells, B-cell-depleted T cells, or PBMCs provided the cDNA or gDNA that served as material.

Original processing notes: Researchers report that nucleated cell counts were estimated from reference gene primer amplification. Method: immunoSEQ multiplex PCR; TCRdb's copy keeps in-frame clones and lacks some. That table gives V, J and clone size, and the DNA gave D and trimming. The table records about 190,000 clones, 90% of them present only once. Per germline, CDR1 LNHDA and CDR2 SQIVND (reference sequence). This CDR3 has 14 amino acids. Trimming shortened V by 2 bases and J by 1 base, and 6 bases separated the two germline ends. This TCR was sampled from a middle-aged man with acute or convalescent COVID-19. The sequencing input was peripheral blood. This chain connects TRBV19 to TRBJ2-4; D is possibly TRBD1 (5 bases). The CDR3 sequence: CASSISGAKNIQYF. The CDR3 nucleotides read TGTGCCAGTAGTATATCAGGGGCCAAAAACATTCAGTACTTC.